This entry describes one T cell receptor (beta chain). Its antigen remains unknown. Produced via immunoSEQ multiplex PCR; TCRdb's table is partial and in-frame only. The sample holds 55,000 to 65,000 clones; almost 95% are singletons and the top ten take more than 0.3%. The source of the sample is a study of graft-versus-host responses after intestinal transplantation. Study background: Recipients got multivisceral, liver-intestinal, or isolated intestinal transplants. All recipients were given anti-thymocyte globulin induction, and tacrolimus and steroids were then administered for approximately 3 years.

Findings and caveats of the study: After transplant, early declines in HvG clones were associated with peak levels of circulating GvH clones. In recipient marrow, GvH clones were found, and some appeared first in ileum or blood.

The source is a human donor who was the organ donor for an intestinal transplant. The material was unstimulated CD4+ T cells sorted from spleen or lymph node cells, obtained before transplant.

This CDR3 reads CASSSLERGSSGYTF. The CDR3, as DNA: TGCGCCAGCAGTAGTTTGGAAAGGGGATCTAGTGGCTACACCTTC. This rearrangement joins TRBV10-2 to TRBJ1-2; a possible D gene is TRBD1 (5 bases). CDR1 and CDR2 (germline): WSHSY, SAAADI. The CDR3 is 15 amino acids. V lost 5 bases and J lost 7, with 20 bases in between.